One sample yielded the 15 T cell receptor beta chains listed below, sequenced in a study of T cells in Graves' hyperthyroidism and ophthalmopathy. Amplified TCR beta CDR3 regions derived from RNA transcripts. RT-PCR in the first round (using the HTBI primer set) targeted the TCR CDR3. TCRdb used MiXCR to reprocess the multiplex PCR reads, holding one entry per CDR3 protein. The data show approximately 95,000 distinct CDR3 sequences, 40% seen once. Sequenced material: peripheral blood or thyroid tissue (not recorded which). The receptor source for this set is a woman aged 30 to 39 with Graves' hyperthyroidism.

This clonotype occurred many times. The CDR3 DNA sequence: TGTGCCAGCACTGCCTTTAGGACAGCGACCGATGGCTACACCTTC. As protein: CASTAFRTATDGYTF. This chain connects TRBV2 to TRBJ1-2; D might be TRBD1 (6 bases). The V gene's germline CDR1 is SNHLY and CDR2 FYNNEI. Trimming shortened V by 7 bases and J by 6 bases, and 21 bases separated the two germline ends. CDR3 length: 15 amino acids.

The rearrangement links TRBV10-3 to TRBJ1-1, with 9 positions matching TRBD1. The trim removed 10 bases at V and 1 base at J, leaving 7 bases unmatched. The CDR3 is 14 amino acids. Germline V gives CDR1 ENHRY, CDR2 SYGVKD. The CDR3 DNA sequence: TGTGCCACCCGGGACAGGGAAAAGAACACTGAAGCTTTCTTT. Translated: CATRDREKNTEAFF.

This clonotype has a count of ten or more. V gene TRBV12-3 or TRBV12-4 combines with J gene TRBJ1-2, with D unclear. This CDR3 is built from 14 residues. V shed 2 bases and J shed 5 bases, with 12 bases lying between them. CDR3 residues: CASSLWGARYGYTF. The DNA for the CDR3 is TGTGCCAGCAGTTTATGGGGTGCTCGGTATGGCTACACCTTC.

Only one count was recorded for this clonotype. The rearrangement links TRBV7-6 to TRBJ2-5, with 8 bases matching TRBD1. The V gene end was trimmed by 5 bases and the J gene end by 1 base; junction bases not matched to a gene: 9. This CDR3 contains 16 residues. CDR1 and CDR2 from the germline V gene are SGHVS and FNYEAQ. In DNA, the CDR3 is TGTGCCAGCAGCCAGGGGGCGGGCGAGACCCAAGAGACCCAGTACTTC. Its translation is CASSQGAGETQETQYF.

About this clonotype itself: This clone may be a read error of a much larger clone one base away. This sequence joins TRBV30 and TRBJ2-5; tentatively, D is TRBD2 (6 bases). Germline V gene data show CDR1 as GTSNPN and CDR2 as SVGIG (reference sequence). The CDR3 is 12 residues long. Trimming removed 5 bases at V and 9 bases at J, with 16 bases between. This CDR3 reads CAWRAGFEAQYF. In DNA form, the CDR3 reads TGTGCCTGGCGCGCGGGATTCGAGGCCCAGTACTTC.

The rearrangement joins TRBV20-1 to TRBJ1-6; the match to TRBD1 covers 9 bases. There are 16 residues in the CDR3. Germline CDR1 and CDR2: DFQATT and SNEGSKA (reference sequence). J lost 7 bases, V lost 3 bases, and 10 bases had no gene match. CDR3 in amino acids: CSARRAQGQGNSPLHF. The CDR3 DNA is TGCAGTGCTAGGCGAGCCCAGGGACAGGGCAATTCACCCCTCCACTTT.

This rearrangement joins TRBV28 to TRBJ1-1; D remains ambiguous. Trimming pared 3 bases from V and 1 base from J, leaving 6 bases between. Germline CDR1 reads MDHEN; CDR2 reads SYDVKM. The CDR3 contains 13 residues. CDR3 amino acids: CASSLWRNTEAFF. The CDR3 nucleotides read TGTGCCAGCAGTTTGTGGAGGAACACTGAAGCTTTCTTT.

Note on this clonotype: With a much larger clone just one base away, this may be a read error. This rearrangement joins TRBV9 to TRBJ2-7; TRBD2 agrees at 11 bases. This CDR3 has 17 amino acids. Germline assignment: CDR1 SGDLS and CDR2 YYNGEE. The J segment lost 3 bases and the V segment lost 6 bases, leaving 14 bases of the junction unmatched. The CDR3 region has the DNA TGTGCCAGCACCCAAATTTGGGGACTAGCGGACCTCTACGAGCAGTACTTC. As protein: CASTQIWGLADLYEQYF.

In this sample, this clonotype is medium-sized. The V call is TRBV20-1, the J call TRBJ2-7; D is uncertain. Trimming pared 1 base from V and 6 bases from J, leaving 7 bases between. CDR1 DFQATT and CDR2 SNEGSKA come from the germline V gene (reference sequence). The CDR3 is made up of 11 amino acids. CDR3 bases: TGCAGTGCTAGAGTCGCACGCGAGCAGTACTTC. Protein sequence: CSARVAREQYF.

This clonotype was picked up many times. The gene calls are TRBV28 and TRBJ1-1; D is unclear. V lost 7 bases and J 0 bases, leaving 9 bases between the germline ends. The CDR3 spans 13 residues. Germline assignment: CDR1 MDHEN and CDR2 SYDVKM. CDR3 nucleotides: TGTGCCAGCATCAACAGAATGAACACTGAAGCTTTCTTT. It codes for CASINRMNTEAFF.

There are many counts of this clonotype. The rearrangement joins TRBV20-1 to TRBJ1-6, with D possibly TRBD1 on 6 matching bases. Germline loops: CDR1 DFQATT, CDR2 SNEGSKA (reference sequence). V lost 0 bases, J lost 10 bases, and 16 bases lay in between. The CDR3 is 15 amino acids. DNA for the CDR3: TGCAGTGCTAGAGATCACAGGGTCTGGGACTCACCCCTCCACTTT. It codes for CSARDHRVWDSPLHF.

The table lists this clonotype with many counts. The chain combines TRBV7-6 with TRBJ2-5; 7 positions agree with TRBD2. Germline V gene lookup returns CDR1 SGHVS and CDR2 FNYEAQ. This CDR3 contains 15 residues. V lost 1 base and J lost 4; bases outside the gene matches: 6. CDR3 sequence reads: CASSLGGRAPETQYF. The CDR3 nucleotides are TGTGCCAGCAGCTTAGGAGGGAGGGCCCCAGAGACCCAGTACTTC.

In this sample, this clonotype is medium-sized. This chain connects TRBV7-6 to TRBJ2-2; D possibly corresponds to TRBD1 (5 bases). Germline V gene sequence: CDR1 SGHVS, CDR2 FNYEAQ. This CDR3 has 15 amino acids. V lost 1 base and J 4 bases, leaving 10 bases between the germline ends. CDR3 nucleotides: TGTGCCAGCAGCTTAGAGGGCAGGGCCACCGGGGAGCTGTTTTTT. Translating gives CASSLEGRATGELFF.

This clonotype was recorded only once. One end of the junction does not line up with germline, which may come from a read error. The chain joins TRBV7-2 to TRBJ2-6, with a weak D call TRBD2 (6 bases). This CDR3 spans 11 amino acids. Germline V CDR1 and CDR2: SGHTA, FQGNSA. The CDR3 loop reads CASRGGNTEAF. The CDR3 bases are TGTGCCAGCAGAGGCGGGAACACTGAAGCTTTC.

The chain couples TRBV28 to TRBJ2-7; D remains unclear. This CDR3 region has 12 residues. V lost 0 bases to trimming and J lost 7 bases, with 7 bases between them. CDR1 and CDR2 from the germline V gene are MDHEN and SYDVKM. The CDR3 reads CASSLWVGEQYF. The CDR3 region has the DNA TGTGCCAGCAGTTTATGGGTAGGGGAGCAGTACTTC.